This T cell receptor (beta chain) was captured by sequencing in a study of brain T cells in children with intractable seizures. TCRdb keeps only in-frame clones here, not all; method: immunoSEQ multiplex PCR. The sample consists of 340,000 or so clones, 93% of them appearing once. Study-level results: Viral specificity was inferred only from CDR3 similarity; HCMV serostatus was unknown.

Notes on this clone: Antigen unknown.

J was trimmed by 3 bases and V by 6 bases; bases with no gene match: 5. Germline CDR1 is MNHEY and CDR2 is SMNVEV (reference sequence). The CDR3 has 13 residues. Time point reported: blood from clinic visit 5 months post-surgery; TSC patient then seizure free. This chain joins TRBV27 and TRBJ2-7; 7 bases match TRBD1. The starting material was peripheral blood, obtained about 5 months after surgery. The sequence was collected from a boy younger than two with tuberous sclerosis and intractable seizures. The CDR3 bases are TGTGCCAGCAGCTATTCAGGGGGCTACGAGCAGTACTTC. Amino acids: CASSYSGGYEQYF.